What follows is one T cell receptor beta chain and its context. No antigen is known for it. V shed 4 bases and J 3 bases; nucleotides not matched to a gene: 9. The CDR3 runs to 16 residues. Germline V gene data show CDR1 as SGDLS and CDR2 as YYNGEE. These data are taken from a study of cytomegalovirus exposure and HLA in healthy donors. Study details: Within an early data release were 85 million or so unique TCRs drawn from HLA-typed donors.

Study results and caveats: Common viral pathogens (according to a later analysis) appeared linked to several of the most significant clusters. Association of a missense DCLRE1C variant with TCR beta V- and J-gene trimming was reported in a later analysis. Some V segments (TRBV6-2 and TRBV6-3 among them) were excluded as indistinguishable.

Vbeta (60) and Jbeta (13) primers were used in the PCR. Repertoires were generated with immunoSEQ multiplex PCR, while TCRdb's copy carries only in-frame clones and drops some. The table lists roughly 130,000 clones, 70% to 75% of them singletons. Sequenced input: PBMCs. This sequence joins TRBV9 and TRBJ2-3, with TRBD1 matching 9 bases. The TCR sequence derives from a woman aged 40-49 years in good health and CMV-seropositive. The DNA for the CDR3 is TGTGCCAGCAGCTCAAGTGGACAGGGGCGGACAGATACGCAGTATTTT. It translates to CASSSSGQGRTDTQYF. The variable domain in full, with the rest retrieved from reference TRBV9 and TRBJ2-3, is DSGVTQTPKHLITATGQRVTLRCSPRSGDLSVYWYQQSLDQGLQFLIQYYNGEERAKGNILERFSAQQFPDLHSELNLSSLELGDSALYFCASSSSGQGRTDTQYFGPGTRLTVL.